Following are 19 T cell receptor beta chains from one sample sequenced in a study of CD8 T cells in ankylosing spondylitis. MiXCR, run by TCRdb on the 5' RACE reads, gives a single entry per CDR3 protein. The sample consists of some 7,600 distinct CDR3 sequences, 8.2% of them appearing once. Material: blood, either unsorted or a sorted T cell fraction (not recorded which). These TCRs come from a male donor with ankylosing spondylitis or in good health (not recorded which).

This clonotype was observed at least ten times. The rearrangement uses TRBV9 and TRBJ2-3; D uncertain. Germline values: CDR1 SGDLS, CDR2 YYNGEE. The CDR3 is 15 residues long. Between the trimmed V and J ends, which lost 2 bases and 4 bases, there was a span of 14 bases. CDR3 in DNA: TGTGCCAGCAGCGTTGACGGGTCAGTGTCAGATACGCAGTATTTT. As protein: CASSVDGSVSDTQYF.

In this sample, this clonotype is medium-sized. The CDR3 region has the DNA TGTGCCAGCAGCGTAGCAGGGCCCAATGAGCAGTTCTTC. Protein product: CASSVAGPNEQFF. This chain links TRBV9 with TRBJ2-1; possible D gene TRBD1, 5 bases. Germline CDR1 SGDLS, CDR2 YYNGEE. The length of the CDR3 is 13 residues. The germline V and J ends were trimmed by 0 bases and 6 bases, with 7 bases remaining between them.

In its sample, this clonotype was seen many times. The chain recombines TRBV9 with TRBJ2-3; 7 bases are a match to TRBD1. Germline V gives CDR1 SGDLS, CDR2 YYNGEE. CDR3 length: 15 residues. V shed 6 bases, J shed 0 bases, and the junction held 7 bases outside the gene matches. CDR3: CASTPTGMSTDTQYF. The DNA for the CDR3 is TGTGCCAGCACCCCGACAGGGATGAGCACAGATACGCAGTATTTT.

This clonotype was observed many times. V usage is TRBV9 and J usage is TRBJ2-5; TRBD2 aligns across 9 bases. Germline V gene lookup returns CDR1 SGDLS and CDR2 YYNGEE. Losses at the gene ends were 0 bases for V and 1 base for J; bases not matched to a gene: 4. This CDR3 has 16 residues. The CDR3 sequence is CASSVGASGIQETQYF. The CDR3 nucleotides are TGTGCCAGCAGCGTAGGAGCTAGCGGGATCCAAGAGACCCAGTACTTC. The full variable domain, completed using reference TRBV9 and TRBJ2-5, is DSGVTQTPKHLITATGQRVTLRCSPRSGDLSVYWYQQSLDQGLQFLIQYYNGEERAKGNILERFSAQQFPDLHSELNLSSLELGDSALYFCASSVGASGIQETQYFGPGTRLLVL.

The CDR3 DNA is TGTGCCAGCAGCGTAGGGGCGGGGGGGCTTAATGAGCAGTTCTTC. Its protein product is CASSVGAGGLNEQFF. The chain joins TRBV9 to TRBJ2-1, with 9 bases lining up with TRBD2. Germline CDR1 reads SGDLS; CDR2 reads YYNGEE. The length of the CDR3 is 15 residues. V shed 0 bases, J shed 7 bases, and the junction held 5 bases outside the gene matches.

At least ten counts were recorded for this clonotype. CDR3 DNA sequence: TGTGCCAGCAGCGTAGGGTCCGGGCCCCTCCACTTT. This translates into CASSVGSGPLHF. This chain uses TRBV9 with TRBJ1-6; D unclear. There are 12 residues in the CDR3. Deletions cut 0 bases from V and 13 bases from J, with 8 bases between. Germline V gives CDR1 SGDLS, CDR2 YYNGEE.

The table lists this clonotype with a few counts. CDR3 amino acids: CASSPSAGSITEAFF. The CDR3 coding sequence is TGTGCCAGCAGCCCCTCAGCGGGGAGTATCACTGAAGCTTTCTTT. V is TRBV9 and J is TRBJ1-1; D remains ambiguous. Trimming shortened V by 4 bases and J by 4 bases, and 17 bases separated the two germline ends. The germline V gene has CDR1 SGDLS and CDR2 YYNGEE. CDR3 length: 15 amino acids.

This clonotype was seen more than once but under ten times. The chain is built from TRBV9 and TRBJ2-3; TRBD1 matches at 7 bases. V lost 0 bases to trimming and J lost 4 bases; unmatched junction nucleotides: 5. This CDR3 region has 15 residues. The germline gives CDR1 SGDLS, CDR2 YYNGEE. This CDR3 reads CASSVVGRGSDTQYF. As DNA, the CDR3 is TGTGCCAGCAGCGTAGTCGGCAGGGGGTCAGATACGCAGTATTTT. Looking up the rest from reference TRBV9 and TRBJ2-3 gives the full variable domain: DSGVTQTPKHLITATGQRVTLRCSPRSGDLSVYWYQQSLDQGLQFLIQYYNGEERAKGNILERFSAQQFPDLHSELNLSSLELGDSALYFCASSVVGRGSDTQYFGPGTRLTVL.

This clonotype was counted many times. The chain recombines TRBV9 with TRBJ2-1, with D possibly being TRBD2 (5 bases). From germline, CDR1 is SGDLS and CDR2 YYNGEE. There are 14 residues in the CDR3. Trimming removed 4 bases at V and 3 bases at J, with 11 bases between. Written as DNA, the CDR3 is TGTGCCAGCAGCTCCTCGGACTTCTACAATGAGCAGTTCTTC. This gives the protein CASSSSDFYNEQFF.

This clonotype appeared a few times. V is TRBV9 and J is TRBJ2-1; D not resolved. Germline V gene sequence: CDR1 SGDLS, CDR2 YYNGEE. Deletions cut 4 bases from V and 1 base from J, with 9 bases between. The CDR3 is made up of 14 amino acids. CDR3 in DNA: TGTGCCAGCAGCTTACACGAATCCTACAATGAGCAGTTCTTC. It encodes CASSLHESYNEQFF. Full variable domain (outside the CDR3, taken from reference TRBV9 and TRBJ2-1): DSGVTQTPKHLITATGQRVTLRCSPRSGDLSVYWYQQSLDQGLQFLIQYYNGEERAKGNILERFSAQQFPDLHSELNLSSLELGDSALYFCASSLHESYNEQFFGPGTRLTVL.

This clonotype is medium-sized. The V call is TRBV9, the J call TRBJ1-4; D perhaps matches TRBD1 (5 bases). Germline CDR1 reads SGDLS; CDR2 reads YYNGEE. V dropped 3 bases and J dropped 4 bases, with 13 bases sitting between them. The CDR3 contains 15 residues. CDR3 in amino acids: CASSAGTGLNEKLFF. The CDR3 DNA reads as TGTGCCAGCAGCGCCGGGACGGGTCTTAATGAAAAACTGTTTTTT.

The rearrangement uses TRBV9 and TRBJ2-1; a possible D gene is TRBD2 (6 bases). The CDR3 is 13 residues long. The V gene lost 0 bases and the J gene lost 8 bases, with 9 bases spanning the gap. Germline V gives CDR1 SGDLS, CDR2 YYNGEE. The CDR3 DNA is TGTGCCAGCAGCGTAGTGGGGGAGGATGAGCAGTTCTTC. Its protein product is CASSVVGEDEQFF.

This clonotype is labeled as medium-sized. This chain joins TRBV9 and TRBJ1-5; D possibly corresponds to TRBD1 (6 bases). Per germline, CDR1 SGDLS and CDR2 YYNGEE. This CDR3 comprises 14 residues. V lost 3 bases and J 5 bases, leaving 12 bases between the germline ends. The chain's CDR3 is CASSGRGSDQPQHF. The CDR3 DNA reads as TGTGCCAGCAGCGGGAGGGGGTCGGATCAGCCCCAGCATTTT.

The chain uses TRBV9 and TRBJ2-1, with TRBD2 as a possible D gene (5 bases). Trimming took 2 bases from V and 5 from J, leaving 11 bases between them. Germline values: CDR1 SGDLS, CDR2 YYNGEE. The CDR3 is 14 amino acids. CDR3 loop: CASSVSGGHNEQFF. The CDR3 coding sequence is TGTGCCAGCAGCGTGTCCGGCGGGCACAATGAGCAGTTCTTC.

This clonotype is medium-sized by share. The V call is TRBV9, the J call TRBJ1-2; D may be TRBD1 (5 bases). This CDR3 has 14 amino acids. V was cut by 0 bases and J by 4 bases, with 10 bases left in between. CDR1 is SGDLS, CDR2 YYNGEE, per germline. The CDR3 region is CASSVAGVGYGYTF. Here the CDR3 DNA reads TGTGCCAGCAGCGTAGCGGGGGTCGGCTATGGCTACACCTTC. Using reference TRBV9 and TRBJ1-2 for the parts outside the CDR3, the full variable domain is DSGVTQTPKHLITATGQRVTLRCSPRSGDLSVYWYQQSLDQGLQFLIQYYNGEERAKGNILERFSAQQFPDLHSELNLSSLELGDSALYFCASSVAGVGYGYTFGSGTRLTVV.

This clonotype appeared a few times. The V gene is TRBV9, the J gene TRBJ2-2; 7 bases align to TRBD2. From germline, CDR1 is SGDLS and CDR2 YYNGEE. This CDR3 is built from 16 residues. J gave up 4 bases and V 4 bases, and 10 bases lay outside the gene matches. The DNA of the CDR3 is TGTGCCAGCAGCCCCGGACTAGAGCTGAGCACCGGGGAGCTGTTTTTT. This encodes CASSPGLELSTGELFF.

The table lists this clonotype with many counts. V gene TRBV9 combines with J gene TRBJ2-1; the D gene is possibly TRBD2 (5 bases). CDR1 SGDLS and CDR2 YYNGEE come from the germline V gene. The CDR3 contains 12 residues. V gave up 0 bases and J gave up 9 bases, with 7 bases separating them. The CDR3 nucleotides are TGTGCCAGCAGCGTAGGAGAGGGTGAGCAGTTCTTC. Translation gives CASSVGEGEQFF.

V and J are TRBV9 and TRBJ1-5; D is undetermined. Germline CDR1 is SGDLS and CDR2 is YYNGEE. The CDR3 has 15 amino acids. Trimming removed 0 bases at V and 4 bases at J, with 11 bases between. Here the CDR3 reads CASSVGSGLNQPQHF. CDR3 in DNA: TGTGCCAGCAGCGTAGGGTCGGGGTTAAATCAGCCCCAGCATTTT. Based on the CDR3 plus reference TRBV9 and TRBJ1-5, the full variable domain is DSGVTQTPKHLITATGQRVTLRCSPRSGDLSVYWYQQSLDQGLQFLIQYYNGEERAKGNILERFSAQQFPDLHSELNLSSLELGDSALYFCASSVGSGLNQPQHFGDGTRLSIL.

In this sample, this clonotype turned up many times. The chain recombines TRBV9 with TRBJ1-4; D is possibly TRBD1 (5 bases). The CDR3 has 13 amino acids. The V end was cut by 0 bases, the J end by 6 bases, with 6 bases between. Germline values: CDR1 SGDLS, CDR2 YYNGEE. The CDR3 loop is CASSVGGDEKLFF. The CDR3 region has the DNA TGTGCCAGCAGCGTAGGGGGGGATGAAAAACTGTTTTTT.